Shown below are 12 T cell receptor beta chains from a single sample sequenced in a study of cytomegalovirus exposure and HLA in healthy donors. Primers for the PCR totalled 60 Vbeta and 13 Jbeta. The assay was immunoSEQ multiplex PCR, and TCRdb's table has in-frame clones only and misses some. This repertoire includes tens of thousands of clones. Sequencing input: PBMCs. The receptors originated from a man aged 35 to 55 in good health and CMV-seronegative.

Turning to this clone: Germline is not matched at one junction end, which may reflect a read error. The sample holds other DNA sequences that translate to the same CDR3. The CDR3 sequence: CASSYSSLSGNTIYF. CDR3 nucleotides: TGCGCCAGCAGTTACTCGTCCCTCTCTGGAAACACCATATATTTT. The chain employs TRBV6-6 and TRBJ1-3, with D unclear. This CDR3 spans 15 amino acids. Germline loops: CDR1 MNHNY, CDR2 SVGAGI (reference sequence).

This chain uses TRBV13 with TRBJ1-2; D is ambiguous. V lost 3 bases, J lost 5 bases, and 7 bases lay in between. Looked up from germline, CDR1 is PRHDT and CDR2 is FYEKMQ (reference sequence). The CDR3 runs to 12 residues. The DNA for the CDR3 is TGTGCCAGCAGCTTCGGGGAGTATGGCTACACCTTC. Its translation is CASSFGEYGYTF.

The gene calls are TRBV30 and TRBJ2-1; 9 positions match TRBD1. The CDR3 runs to 17 residues. The trim removed 0 bases at V and 2 bases at J, leaving 8 bases unmatched. CDR1 is GTSNPN and CDR2 is SVGIG in the germline V gene (reference sequence). The CDR3 loop reads CAWSVLGGQGPYNEQFF. The DNA for the CDR3 is TGTGCCTGGAGTGTACTAGGGGGACAGGGCCCCTACAATGAGCAGTTCTTC.

The chain joins TRBV19 to TRBJ2-7; D call uncertain. The CDR3 contains 12 residues. The germline V gene has CDR1 LNHDA and CDR2 SQIVND (reference sequence). Trimming pared 5 bases from V and 6 bases from J, leaving 11 bases between. CDR3 region: CASSPLGSEQYF. The CDR3 nucleotides read TGTGCCAGTAGTCCCCTTGGCAGCGAGCAGTACTTC.

The gene calls are TRBV19 and TRBJ1-4, with a possible D match to TRBD1 (6 bases). This CDR3 is 14 amino acids long. Per germline, CDR1 LNHDA and CDR2 SQIVND (reference sequence). V was pared by 3 bases and J by 8 bases, with 13 bases between. The CDR3 DNA sequence: TGTGCCAGTAGTATCGGCAGGGGTCGGGAAAAACTGTTTTTT. Residues: CASSIGRGREKLFF.

The chain links TRBV7-6 to TRBJ2-3; D unresolved. Looked up from germline, CDR1 is SGHVS and CDR2 is FNYEAQ. The CDR3 extends over 14 amino acids. V shed 4 bases and J shed 2 bases, with 10 bases lying between them. The CDR3 sequence: CASSSDSDTDTQYF. CDR3 in DNA: TGTGCCAGCAGCTCTGACTCCGACACAGATACGCAGTATTTT. The full variable domain, completed using reference TRBV7-6 and TRBJ2-3, is GAGVSQSPRYKVTKRGQDVALRCDPISGHVSLYWYRQALGQGPEFLTYFNYEAQQDKSGLPNDRFSAERPEGSISTLTIQRTEQRDSAMYRCASSSDSDTDTQYFGPGTRLTVL.

This chain uses TRBV4-2 with TRBJ1-4; TRBD1 is a possible D gene (5 bases). The CDR3 extends over 14 amino acids. Germline V gene lookup returns CDR1 LGHNA and CDR2 YNFKEQ. V lost 3 bases, J lost 8 bases, and 13 bases lay in between. The CDR3: CASSQGQAGEKLFF. The CDR3 DNA reads TGTGCCAGCAGCCAGGGGCAGGCTGGGGAAAAACTGTTTTTT.

The chain carries TRBV18 and TRBJ1-2; 8 bases map to TRBD1. Losses at the gene ends were 3 bases for V and 3 bases for J; bases not matched to a gene: 3. The germline CDR1 and CDR2 sequences are KGHSH and LQKENI. The CDR3 is 14 amino acids. The CDR3 here is CASSPGTGDYGYTF. The CDR3 DNA reads TGTGCCAGCTCACCCGGGACAGGAGACTATGGCTACACCTTC.

The V and J genes are TRBV29-1 and TRBJ2-1, with 9 bases that match TRBD2. CDR1 is SQVTM, CDR2 ANQGSEA, per germline. The J segment lost 6 bases and the V segment lost 6 bases, leaving 6 bases of the junction unmatched. This CDR3 contains 13 residues. The CDR3 region has the DNA TGCAGCGTCCAAGCGGGGGGCGGCAATGAGCAGTTCTTC. Its protein product is CSVQAGGGNEQFF.

CDR3 DNA sequence: TGTGCCAGCAGCCCGGGGAATAACTATGGCTACACCTTC. Residues: CASSPGNNYGYTF. The chain recombines TRBV7-9 with TRBJ1-2; no reliable D call. The CDR3 extends over 13 amino acids. In germline, CDR1 is SEHNR, CDR2 FQNEAQ (reference sequence). V lost 5 bases and J 1 base, leaving 8 bases between the germline ends. Combining the CDR3 with reference TRBV7-9 and TRBJ1-2 gives the whole variable domain DTGVSQNPRHKITKRGQNVTFRCDPISEHNRLYWYRQTLGQGPEFLTYFQNEAQLEKSRLLSDRFSAERPKGSFSTLEIQRTEQGDSAMYLCASSPGNNYGYTFGSGTRLTVV.

V gene TRBV2 combines with J gene TRBJ2-3; weak D call: TRBD1 (6 bases). Germline V CDR1 and CDR2: SNHLY, FYNNEI. This CDR3 comprises 16 residues. V was clipped by 1 base and J by 0 bases, with 11 bases between them. The CDR3 sequence: CASSEDGTLSTDTQYF. DNA of the CDR3: TGTGCCAGCAGTGAAGATGGGACACTTAGCACAGATACGCAGTATTTT.

The chain recombines TRBV18 with TRBJ2-1; D is perhaps TRBD1 (6 bases). Trimming removed 2 bases from V and 7 bases from J, with 6 bases in between. Per germline, CDR1 KGHSH and CDR2 LQKENI. CDR3 length: 12 residues. The CDR3 reads CASSPDRNEQFF. For the CDR3, the DNA is TGTGCCAGCTCACCAGACAGGAATGAGCAGTTCTTC.